This is a list of T cell receptor beta chains from one sample in a study of cytomegalovirus exposure and HLA in healthy donors. Method: immunoSEQ multiplex PCR; TCRdb's copy keeps in-frame clones and lacks some. This table has some 130,000 clones, about 66% appearing once. The specimen sequenced was PBMCs. Receptor source: a human donor in good health. CDR3s include the opening cysteine and the closing phenylalanine or tryptophan. A D gene is named only where the DNA matches it firmly. Some rows have no size entry. The others give once, few or many, or a class for an expanded clone.

abundance	v_gene	j_gene	d_gene	CDR3nt	CDR3aa
-	TRBV27	TRBJ2-3	-	TGTGCCAGCGCGGTGGCTATAGGCACAGATACGCAGTATTTT	CASAVAIGTDTQYF
-	TRBV18	TRBJ1-1	TRBD1	TGTGCCAGCTCAGTCAGGGGGTTGAACACTGAAGCTTTCTTT	CASSVRGLNTEAFF
-	TRBV11-3	TRBJ2-7	-	TGTGCCAGCAGCTTATCGCCAGGGGGGATGGAGCAGTACTTC	CASSLSPGGMEQYF
few	TRBV7-6	TRBJ2-2	-	TGTGCCAGCAGCCCACCCTTGCCAGGGACCGGGGAGCTGTTTTTT	CASSPPLPGTGELFF
-	TRBV5-6	TRBJ2-7	TRBD1	TGTGCCAGCAGCCTTAACAGGGGCGGCGAGCAGTACTTC	CASSLNRGGEQYF
-	TRBV10-3	TRBJ2-3	TRBD1	TGTGCCATCAGTGAAGTAGGGACAGGGAAAGATACGCAGTATTTT	CAISEVGTGKDTQYF
-	TRBV29-1	TRBJ2-5	-	TGCAGCTCGCGGATGTACCAAGAGACCCAATACTTC	CSSRMYQETQYF
-	TRBV19	TRBJ2-7	TRBD2	TGTGCCAGTACTCTTAGCGGGCAGAGCTCCTACGAGCAGTACTTC	CASTLSGQSSYEQYF
few	TRBV18	TRBJ2-7	-	TGTGCCAGCTCACCACCGTTGAGTAGCTCCTACGAGCAGTACTTC	CASSPPLSSSYEQYF
-	TRBV28	TRBJ2-3	TRBD2	TGTGCCAGCAGTTTAAATCTAGGGACTAGCGGAGCTCAAAATACGCAGTATTTT	CASSLNLGTSGAQNTQYF
few	TRBV7-6	TRBJ2-7	TRBD1	TGTGCCAGCAGCTTAGCGACAGGGGGCGCCTACGAGCAGTACTTC	CASSLATGGAYEQYF
-	TRBV7-3	TRBJ2-5	TRBD1	TGTGCCAGCAGCAGACAGGGGTCGGAGACCCAGTACTTC	CASSRQGSETQYF
-	TRBV7-2	TRBJ2-3	TRBD2	TGTGCCAGCAGCCCCCGCCGGAGCGGGAGGGCAGATACGCAGTATTTT	CASSPRRSGRADTQYF
-	TRBV28	TRBJ2-7	TRBD2	TGTGCCAGCAGTTTATGGACTAGCGCCAAGGAGCAGTACTTC	CASSLWTSAKEQYF
few	TRBV19	TRBJ1-1	TRBD1	TGTGCCAGTAGTACGACAGGGGTCTTCGCTGAAGCTTTCTTT	CASSTTGVFAEAFF
-	TRBV27	TRBJ2-7	-	TGTGCCAGCAGTTTATTATCTGGGGAGTCCTACGAGCAGTACTTC	CASSLLSGESYEQYF
-	TRBV5-1	TRBJ2-4	-	TGCGCCAGCAGCCCGGCGACAGACCTAGCCAAAAACATTCAGTACTTC	CASSPATDLAKNIQYF
few	TRBV7-3	TRBJ1-2	-	TGTGCCAGCAGCCCCAGGGTGGGCTATGGCTACACCTTC	CASSPRVGYGYTF
-	TRBV7-8	TRBJ2-5	TRBD1	TGTGCCAGCAGCTTAGACAGGGGTGGAGGAGAGACCCAGTACTTC	CASSLDRGGGETQYF
-	TRBV18	TRBJ1-2	TRBD1	TGTGCCAGCTCTCAAATGACAGGGGTGGAAAGCTACACCTTC	CASSQMTGVESYTF
-	TRBV27	TRBJ2-2	TRBD2	TGTGCCAGCAGTTTACGGCTAGCGGGAGCCGGCACCGGGGAGCTGTTTTTT	CASSLRLAGAGTGELFF
-	TRBV15	TRBJ2-2	-	TGTGCCACCAGCAGGGGCGGGGACACCGGGGAGCTGTTTTTT	CATSRGGDTGELFF
few	TRBV5-4	TRBJ2-3	TRBD2	TGTGCCAGCAGTTCCGAGCGGGAGTCAGATACGCAGTATTTT	CASSSERESDTQYF
-	TRBV9	TRBJ1-5	-	TGTGCCAGCAGCGTAGGGGAGGGAGGTAGTCAGCCCCAGCATTTT	CASSVGEGGSQPQHF
few	TRBV19	TRBJ2-2	TRBD2	TGTGCCACCAGGACTAGCGGGAGGCCTAACACCGGGGAGCTGTTTTTT	CATRTSGRPNTGELFF
-	TRBV9	TRBJ2-3	TRBD1	TGTGCCAGCTCCGGGACAGCCTCAACAGATACGCAGTATTTT	CASSGTASTDTQYF
-	TRBV7-9	TRBJ2-3	-	TGTGCCAGCAGCTTAGCGCGGCTACAAACAGATACGCAGTATTTT	CASSLARLQTDTQYF
-	TRBV18	TRBJ2-1	-	TGTGCCAGCTCACCGAGTTACAATGAGCAGTTCTTC	CASSPSYNEQFF
few	TRBV7-6	TRBJ2-7	-	TGTGCCAGCAGCTTAGCGGCCCGGGACAAGACCTACGAGCAGTACTTC	CASSLAARDKTYEQYF
-	TRBV4-3	TRBJ2-1	-	TGCGCCAGCAGCCAAGAAGGGAGGTGGGATGAGCAGTTCTTC	CASSQEGRWDEQFF
-	TRBV6-1	TRBJ2-3	-	TGTGCCTCCCTCCGGGCAGGACTCACAGATACGCAGTATTTT	CASLRAGLTDTQYF
-	TRBV6-5	TRBJ2-7	TRBD2	TGTGCCAGCAGTTACTCGCTAGCGGGAGACTCCGAGCAGTACTTC	CASSYSLAGDSEQYF
-	TRBV28	TRBJ1-4	-	TGTGCCAGCAGTTTATCAACCGGGACACCCACAACTAATGAAAAACTGTTTTTT	CASSLSTGTPTTNEKLFF
-	TRBV5-1	TRBJ2-2	-	TGCGCCAGCAGCTTCTGGTCGGACACCGGGGAGCTGTTTTTT	CASSFWSDTGELFF
-	TRBV7-2	TRBJ2-5	TRBD2	TGTGCCAGTAGGACTAGACAAGAGACCCAGTACTTC	CASRTRQETQYF
once	TRBV18	TRBJ2-7	TRBD1	TGTGCCAGCTCAGAGACAGGGAACTCCTACGAGCAGTACTTC	CASSETGNSYEQYF
few	TRBV6-5	TRBJ1-4	-	TGTGCCAGCAGTTACTCGACTGGCCGGGGAAATGAAAAACTGTTTTTT	CASSYSTGRGNEKLFF
-	TRBV4-1	TRBJ2-7	-	TGCGCCAGCAGCCAGACGGACAGCGGCTCCTACGAGCAGTACTTC	CASSQTDSGSYEQYF
-	TRBV27	TRBJ2-1	-	TGTGCCAGCAGTTTTCGGGGTGACGGGCACAATGAGCAGTTCTTC	CASSFRGDGHNEQFF
-	TRBV18	TRBJ2-2	-	TGTGCCAGCTCACCCGGGAGTCGGGTCACCGGGGAGCTGTTTTTT	CASSPGSRVTGELFF
-	TRBV5-1	TRBJ2-7	TRBD2	TGCGCCAGCAGCGAGTCTAGCGGGGCCTACGAGCAGTACTTC	CASSESSGAYEQYF
-	TRBV27	TRBJ1-1	-	TGTGCCAGCAGCAGGGTGAACACTGAAGCTTTCTTT	CASSRVNTEAFF
once	TRBV5-4	TRBJ1-4	-	TGTGCCAGCAGCTTGAAGACGGTGCGACAAGAGGAAAAACTGTTTTTT	CASSLKTVRQEEKLFF
-	TRBV28	TRBJ1-2	TRBD1	TGTGCCAGCAGTCAAGGACAGGGCAGGGACTATGGCTACACCTTC	CASSQGQGRDYGYTF
-	TRBV10-1	TRBJ1-3	TRBD1	TGCGCCAGCAACGGACAGGGGACCGGAAACACCATATATTTT	CASNGQGTGNTIYF
few	TRBV19	TRBJ2-1	-	TGTGCCAGTAGTATAGATCTGTTGGCAGGCACCTACAATGAGCAGTTCTTC	CASSIDLLAGTYNEQFF
-	TRBV29-1	TRBJ1-2	TRBD1	TGCAGCGCCCGGACAGGAGGTCATGGCTACACCTTC	CSARTGGHGYTF